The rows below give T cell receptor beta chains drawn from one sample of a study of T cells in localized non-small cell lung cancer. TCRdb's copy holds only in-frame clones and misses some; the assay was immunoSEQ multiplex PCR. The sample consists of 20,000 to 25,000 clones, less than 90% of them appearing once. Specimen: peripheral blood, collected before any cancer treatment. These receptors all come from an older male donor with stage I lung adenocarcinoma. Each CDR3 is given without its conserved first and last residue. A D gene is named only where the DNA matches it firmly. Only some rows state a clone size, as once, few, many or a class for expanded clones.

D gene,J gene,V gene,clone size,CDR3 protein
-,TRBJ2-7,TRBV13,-,ASSFFGQWESYEQY
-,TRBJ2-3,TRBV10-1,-,ASSDRAASTDTQY
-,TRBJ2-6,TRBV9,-,ASSFDSAGANVLT
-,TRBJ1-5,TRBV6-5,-,ASSYNRHQPQH
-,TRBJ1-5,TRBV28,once,ASSTFMGQGRPNQPQH
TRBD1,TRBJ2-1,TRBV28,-,ASSPRGQISNEQF
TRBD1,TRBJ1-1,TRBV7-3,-,ASSMGQVNTEAF
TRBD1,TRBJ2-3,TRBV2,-,ASSERAGGIDTQY
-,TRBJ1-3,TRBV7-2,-,ASTLGAPQGNTIY
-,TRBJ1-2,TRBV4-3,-,ASSQDPRPDYGYT
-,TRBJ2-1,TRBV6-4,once,ASSTTLRVSEQF
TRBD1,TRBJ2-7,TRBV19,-,ASSRGQGREQY
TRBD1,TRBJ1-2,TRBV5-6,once,ASSLGQGAYYGYT
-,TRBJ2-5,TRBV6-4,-,ASKDVQGFKETQY
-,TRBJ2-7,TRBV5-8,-,ASSLGRGGANYEQY
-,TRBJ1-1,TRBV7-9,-,ASGPQGERAEAF
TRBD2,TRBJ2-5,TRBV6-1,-,ASRAIAGAQETQY
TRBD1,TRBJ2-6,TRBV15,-,ATSRDLARGYSGANVLT
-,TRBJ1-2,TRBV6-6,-,ASSSREGHGYT
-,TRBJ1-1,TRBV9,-,ASSVGWMNTEAF
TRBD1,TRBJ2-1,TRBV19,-,ASTRDRDGNEQF